This passage covers 24 T cell receptor beta chains from one sample sequenced in a study of blood T cells in healthy people across ages. Using a J-beta primer mix together with a sample-barcoded 5' primer, a second PCR was run for roughly 6 to 11 cycles. MiXCR, run by TCRdb on the 5' RACE reads, gives a single entry per CDR3 protein. The sample carries 700,000 to 850,000 distinct CDR3 sequences, about 36% recorded once. Sample: blood. The source of these receptors is a man aged 18 to 29 in good health.

The J gene is TRBJ1-2, the V gene TRBV12-3 or TRBV12-4, with a possible D match to TRBD1 (6 bases). CDR3 length: 16 residues. V lost 0 bases, J lost 5 bases, and 16 bases lay in between. CDR3 nucleotide sequence: TGTGCCAGCAGTTTAGCCGCGGGGGCAACTGGTTATGGCTACACCTTC. Translation gives CASSLAAGATGYGYTF.

In its sample, this clonotype was seen a few times. V is TRBV25-1 and J is TRBJ1-6, with TRBD1 identical over 9 bases. Germline V CDR1 and CDR2: MGHDK, SYGVNS. The junction had 5 bases not matched to a gene; V was cut back by 4 bases and J by 4 bases. This CDR3 contains 16 residues. The chain's CDR3 is CASSVGTGRYNSPLHF. CDR3 in DNA: TGTGCCAGCAGTGTAGGGACAGGGAGATATAATTCACCCCTCCACTTT.

This chain links TRBV3-1 with TRBJ1-1; D is ambiguous. Trimming left V 0 bases short and J 1 base short, with 6 bases between. The CDR3 has 14 amino acids. In germline, CDR1 is LGHDT, CDR2 YNNKEL (reference sequence). The DNA of the CDR3 is TGTGCCAGCAGCCAAGAGGACGAGAACACTGAAGCTTTCTTT. Translating it yields CASSQEDENTEAFF.

In this sample, this clonotype turned up a few times. The genes are TRBV27 and TRBJ2-1, with a possible D match to TRBD2 (6 bases). The germline gives CDR1 MNHEY, CDR2 SMNVEV (reference sequence). The length of the CDR3 is 15 residues. The V gene lost 5 bases and the J gene lost 4 bases, with 15 bases spanning the gap. The CDR3 DNA follows: TGTGCCAGCAGTGGGGGACTCCCTGGTTACAATGAGCAGTTCTTC. It is translated as CASSGGLPGYNEQFF.

This clonotype was seen ten or more times. The J gene is TRBJ1-2, the V gene TRBV12-3 or TRBV12-4, with unresolved D. The V gene lost 5 bases and the J gene lost 8 bases, with 9 bases spanning the gap. The CDR3 has 11 residues. The CDR3 DNA follows: TGTGCCAGCAGTCCACCGGCGGGCTACACCTTC. Amino acids: CASSPPAGYTF.

This clonotype was seen a handful of times. The rearrangement uses TRBV7-8 and TRBJ1-2; no definite D call. CDR3 size: 17 residues. V lost 0 bases to trimming and J lost 5 bases, with 19 bases between them. Per germline, CDR1 SGHVS and CDR2 FQNEAQ. CDR3 loop: CASSLAGPGPTKYGYTF. Here the CDR3 DNA reads TGTGCCAGCAGCTTAGCGGGCCCTGGGCCGACCAAGTATGGCTACACCTTC.

This chain connects TRBV19 to TRBJ1-1; D call uncertain. From germline, CDR1 is LNHDA and CDR2 SQIVND (reference sequence). This CDR3 contains 15 residues. V lost 6 bases, J lost 1 base, and 15 bases lay in between. CDR3 amino acids: CASRRQESSNTEAFF. CDR3 in DNA: TGTGCCAGTAGAAGGCAGGAGTCGTCGAACACTGAAGCTTTCTTT.

The chain is built from TRBV11-2 and TRBJ2-1; unclear D gene. V shed 3 bases and J shed 5 bases, with 14 bases lying between them. The CDR3 is made up of 15 amino acids. Germline CDR1 and CDR2: SGHAT and FQNNGV. This CDR3 is CASSFPVPADNEQFF. The DNA for the CDR3 is TGTGCCAGCAGCTTCCCCGTCCCGGCCGACAATGAGCAGTTCTTC.

In its sample, this clonotype was seen many times. J is TRBJ2-5 and V is TRBV20-1; a possible D gene is TRBD2 (6 bases). Germline lookup yields CDR1 DFQATT and CDR2 SNEGSKA (reference sequence). Trimming took 0 bases from V and 4 from J, leaving 9 bases between them. The CDR3 runs to 13 residues. The CDR3 coding sequence is TGCAGTGCTAGAGATGTGGGGGGAGAGACCCAGTACTTC. Amino acid sequence: CSARDVGGETQYF.

The genes are TRBV20-1 and TRBJ2-5, with D tentatively TRBD2 (6 bases). The CDR3 totals 14 residues. The V and J ends lost 0 bases and 5 bases respectively, with 13 bases between them. CDR1 is DFQATT and CDR2 is SNEGSKA in the germline V gene (reference sequence). The CDR3 coding sequence is TGCAGTGCTAGAGATCCTCTCGCGGGGGAGACCCAGTACTTC. Protein sequence: CSARDPLAGETQYF.

This clonotype was counted once. One junction end does not reproduce the germline sequence, and a read error may be involved. The rearrangement uses TRBV20-1 and TRBJ1-2; D not resolved. Germline CDR1 and CDR2: DFQATT and SNEGSKA (reference sequence). The CDR3 is 13 residues long. This CDR3 reads CSASVEANYGCTF. CDR3 nucleotide sequence: TGCAGTGCTAGCGTGGAGGCTAACTATGGCTGCACCTTC.

Concerning this clonotype itself: A single base separates this from a much larger clone, so it may be a read error. V gene TRBV29-1 combines with J gene TRBJ1-4; 7 bases are a match to TRBD1. This CDR3 has 13 amino acids. Germline V gives CDR1 SQVTM, CDR2 ANQGSEA. The CDR3: CRGATGSSEKLFF. The CDR3 nucleotides are TGCAGAGGGGCGACAGGGAGTTCCGAAAAACTGTTTTTT.

V is TRBV10-3 and J is TRBJ1-3, with unresolved D. This CDR3 spans 13 amino acids. V gave up 7 bases and J gave up 2 bases, with 9 bases separating them. Per the germline V gene, CDR1 is ENHRY and CDR2 is SYGVKD. CDR3 amino acids: CAIMADPGNTIYF. The CDR3 DNA follows: TGTGCCATCATGGCAGACCCTGGAAACACCATATATTTT.

This clonotype was seen a few times. This chain links TRBV19 with TRBJ1-1, with 7 bases that match TRBD1. V trimming: 4 bases; J trimming: 1 base; junction bases outside the gene matches: 6. The CDR3 spans 15 residues. Germline CDR1 reads LNHDA; CDR2 reads SQIVND (reference sequence). CDR3: CASSTPTGTNTEAFF. In DNA, the CDR3 is TGTGCCAGTAGTACTCCGACAGGGACGAACACTGAAGCTTTCTTT.

The V gene is TRBV29-1, the J gene TRBJ1-2, with D possibly being TRBD1 (5 bases). Per germline, CDR1 SQVTM and CDR2 ANQGSEA. The CDR3 totals 12 residues. Between the trimmed V and J ends, which lost 7 bases and 2 bases, there was a span of 11 bases. The CDR3 DNA follows: TGCAGCGCACTGACAGAGAACTATGGCTACACCTTC. Translating it yields CSALTENYGYTF. Full variable domain (rest looked up from reference TRBV29-1 and TRBJ1-2): SAVISQKPSRDICQRGTSLTIQCQVDSQVTMMFWYRQQPGQSLTLIATANQGSEATYESGFVIDKFPISRPNLTFSTLTVSNMSPEDSSIYLCSALTENYGYTFGSGTRLTVV.

The chain couples TRBV5-1 to TRBJ2-3; unclear D gene. This CDR3 region has 14 residues. Germline CDR1 is SGHRS and CDR2 is YFSETQ. V was trimmed by 3 bases and J by 2 bases, leaving 10 bases between them. The CDR3: CASSSQDFTDTQYF. The CDR3 DNA sequence: TGCGCCAGCAGCTCGCAGGATTTCACAGATACGCAGTATTTT.

The V and J genes are TRBV6-2 or TRBV6-3 and TRBJ2-1; perhaps TRBD2 as D (5 bases). The CDR3 loop spans 13 amino acids. Deletions cut 5 bases from V and 6 bases from J, with 11 bases between. From germline, CDR1 is MNHEY and CDR2 SVGEGT. The CDR3, as DNA: TGTGCCAGCAGTCTCCGTGGACTCAATGAGCAGTTCTTC. The encoded protein is CASSLRGLNEQFF.

To note about this clonotype: This may be a read error, as it is one base from a much larger clone. V gene TRBV6-6 combines with J gene TRBJ2-1; 7 bases fit TRBD1. This CDR3 spans 15 amino acids. In germline, CDR1 is MNHNY, CDR2 SVGAGI (reference sequence). V dropped 5 bases and J dropped 13; count of bases not matched to a gene: 17. The CDR3 nucleotides read TGTGCCAGCAGTACCGGGACAGCAATCCTAGAGACCCAGTTCTTC. It specifies CASSTGTAILETQFF.

The chain is built from TRBV2 and TRBJ2-2; no clear D. Between the trimmed V and J ends, which lost 4 bases and 2 bases, there was a span of 11 bases. CDR3 length equals 15 residues. From germline, CDR1 is SNHLY and CDR2 FYNNEI. The CDR3 reads CASSVPDLNTGELFF. CDR3 DNA: TGTGCCAGCAGTGTCCCAGACCTTAACACCGGGGAGCTGTTTTTT.

The chain links TRBV25-1 to TRBJ2-5; possible D gene TRBD1, 5 bases. CDR1 and CDR2 from the germline V gene are MGHDK and SYGVNS. This CDR3 comprises 14 residues. V was clipped by 9 bases and J by 4 bases, with 18 bases between them. In DNA form, the CDR3 reads TGTGCCAGTCAAGCCAGGGCGGCGACAGAGACCCAGTACTTC. Amino acids: CASQARAATETQYF.

The genes are TRBV9 and TRBJ2-5; D might be TRBD1 (6 bases). The germline CDR1 and CDR2 sequences are SGDLS and YYNGEE. Trimming took 0 bases from V and 4 from J, leaving 13 bases between them. CDR3 length: 15 amino acids. The CDR3 DNA follows: TGTGCCAGCAGCGTAGAACCCGGACAGAGAGAGACCCAGTACTTC. This gives the protein CASSVEPGQRETQYF.

For this clonotype: This clone may be a read error of a much larger clone one base away. The chain has TRBV4-2 and TRBJ2-1; D is perhaps TRBD1 or TRBD2 (5 bases each). The CDR3 runs 15 residues. V was pared by 4 bases and J by 3 bases, with 13 bases between. Germline CDR1 LGHNA, CDR2 YNFKEQ. CDR3 sequence: CASSLDSGSYNEQFF. The CDR3 DNA follows: TGTGCCAGCAGCCTGGACTCAGGGAGCTACAATGAGCAGTTCTTC.

The gene calls are TRBV10-3 and TRBJ2-6; 9 nucleotides agree with TRBD1. The V gene end was trimmed by 10 bases and the J gene end by 8 bases; junction bases not matched to a gene: 12. Germline V gene sequence: CDR1 ENHRY, CDR2 SYGVKD. There are 15 residues in the CDR3. The CDR3 DNA follows: TGTGCCACCAAGGGACAGGGACTCTGGACCAACGTCCTGACTTTC. Its translation: CATKGQGLWTNVLTF.

This chain links TRBV5-1 with TRBJ1-4; a possible D gene is TRBD1 (5 bases). The V gene's germline CDR1 is SGHRS and CDR2 YFSETQ. This CDR3 comprises 15 residues. V lost 4 bases to trimming and J lost 4 bases, with 14 bases between them. This chain's CDR3 is CASSPGRMLNEKLFF. As DNA, the CDR3 is TGCGCCAGCAGCCCAGGGAGGATGCTTAATGAAAAACTGTTTTTT. Together with reference TRBV5-1 and TRBJ1-4, the CDR3 gives the full variable domain: KAGVTQTPRYLIKTRGQQVTLSCSPISGHRSVSWYQQTPGQGLQFLFEYFSETQRNKGNFPGRFSGRQFSNSRSEMNVSTLELGDSALYLCASSPGRMLNEKLFFGSGTQLSVL.